A single sample is the source of the 23 T cell receptor beta chains below, sequenced in a study of cytotoxic CD8 clonotypes in ibrutinib-treated CLL. Profiling relied on immunoSEQ multiplex PCR, and the TCRdb table lists in-frame clones only, not all of them. In the table there are more than 85,000 clones, approximately 71% of which are singletons. The source was PBMCs, collected after 24 months of ibrutinib treatment. Every receptor here comes from a human donor with chronic lymphocytic leukemia.

The J gene is TRBJ1-3, the V gene TRBV30; unclear D gene. CDR1 and CDR2 from the germline V gene are GTSNPN and SVGIG (reference sequence). The CDR3 covers 13 residues. Deletions cut 7 bases from V and 4 bases from J, with 14 bases between. CDR3: CAYDGYGGNTIYF. In DNA, the CDR3 is TGTGCCTACGACGGCTATGGAGGAAACACCATATATTTT.

The chain recombines TRBV6-5 with TRBJ1-2, with D perhaps matching TRBD1 (5 bases). Trimming left V 2 bases short and J 4 bases short, with 11 bases between. The CDR3 extends over 14 amino acids. Germline V lookup: CDR1 MNHEY, CDR2 SVGAGI. CDR3 nucleotide sequence: TGTGCCAGCAGTTACGATTCCGGGGGCTATGGCTACACCTTC. It is translated as CASSYDSGGYGYTF.

V is TRBV6-1 and J is TRBJ2-7, with 7 bases that match TRBD2. Germline CDR1 is MNHNS and CDR2 is SASEGT. Trimming at V came to 6 bases and at J to 4 bases, leaving 6 bases not matched to a gene. The CDR3 consists of 13 residues. Written as DNA, the CDR3 is TGTGCCAGCAGCCCGGGACTACTTTACGAGCAGTACTTC. It specifies CASSPGLLYEQYF.

This clone was observed a handful of times. The CDR3 region is CAWSVGGRTEAFF. The DNA of the CDR3 is TGTGCCTGGAGTGTAGGGGGGCGGACTGAAGCTTTCTTT. The J gene is TRBJ1-1, the V gene TRBV30, with a weak D call TRBD1 (6 bases). V lost 0 bases to trimming and J lost 5 bases, with 10 bases between them. Germline V gene lookup returns CDR1 GTSNPN and CDR2 SVGIG (reference sequence). The CDR3 is 13 residues long.

J is TRBJ1-2 and V is TRBV29-1, with TRBD1 identical over 9 bases. The CDR3 consists of 12 residues. Trimming at V came to 4 bases and at J to 6 bases, leaving 3 bases not matched to a gene. Germline CDR1 SQVTM, CDR2 ANQGSEA. The CDR3 region is CSVGGQGHGYTF. CDR3 coding DNA: TGCAGCGTTGGGGGACAGGGCCATGGCTACACCTTC.

The chain employs TRBV7-9 and TRBJ2-7; 11 positions agree with TRBD1. This CDR3 contains 16 residues. V lost 6 bases to trimming and J lost 4 bases; unmatched junction nucleotides: 11. Per the germline V gene, CDR1 is SEHNR and CDR2 is FQNEAQ (reference sequence). The CDR3 reads CASSLTPGQGVYEQYF. The CDR3 coding sequence is TGTGCCAGCAGTTTAACCCCGGGACAGGGGGTATACGAGCAGTACTTC.

The chain couples TRBV10-3 to TRBJ2-7; D not resolved. The germline V and J ends were trimmed by 2 bases and 2 bases, with 7 bases remaining between them. The CDR3 totals 13 residues. The germline V gene has CDR1 ENHRY and CDR2 SYGVKD. CDR3 in amino acids: CAISEQQAYEQYF. The CDR3 DNA sequence: TGTGCCATCAGTGAGCAACAAGCCTACGAGCAGTACTTC.

The gene calls are TRBV27 and TRBJ2-7, with TRBD2 matching over 9 bases. There are 18 residues in the CDR3. V shed 1 base and J 5 bases; nucleotides not matched to a gene: 15. Germline-derived CDR1 and CDR2 are MNHEY and SMNVEV (reference sequence). The CDR3 reads CASSLFSPELAGKDEQYF. The CDR3 nucleotides read TGTGCCAGCAGTTTATTTTCCCCGGAGCTAGCGGGAAAGGACGAGCAGTACTTC.

The rearrangement links TRBV30 to TRBJ1-1; D unresolved. Trimming took off 3 bases at V and 0 bases at J, with 11 bases between the two ends. The germline CDR1 and CDR2 sequences are GTSNPN and SVGIG (reference sequence). The CDR3 consists of 14 residues. The CDR3 sequence: CAWRGLGLNTEAFF. The CDR3 DNA follows: TGTGCCTGGAGGGGTTTGGGATTGAACACTGAAGCTTTCTTT.

The rearrangement uses TRBV19 and TRBJ1-5; D gene unclear. Trimming took off 0 bases at V and 11 bases at J, with 8 bases between the two ends. Germline CDR1 LNHDA, CDR2 SQIVND (reference sequence). This CDR3 has 12 residues. The DNA for the CDR3 is TGTGCCAGTAGTATAGATCAAGGTACCCAGCATTTT. Protein product: CASSIDQGTQHF.

This chain joins TRBV7-8 and TRBJ1-3; D not certain. The CDR3 is 16 amino acids. The V gene's germline CDR1 is SGHVS and CDR2 FQNEAQ. V was trimmed by 5 bases and J by 2 bases, leaving 16 bases between them. The CDR3 here is CASSRRIGSTGNTIYF. DNA of the CDR3: TGTGCCAGCAGCCGCCGGATTGGTTCGACTGGAAACACCATATATTTT.

The chain employs TRBV27 and TRBJ2-7; 10 bases agree with TRBD1. The germline CDR1 and CDR2 sequences are MNHEY and SMNVEV (reference sequence). V lost 6 bases and J lost 1; bases outside the gene matches: 6. The CDR3 extends over 15 amino acids. The CDR3 nucleotides read TGTGCCAGCAGGAGACAGGGGGCTCCTTCCTACGAGCAGTACTTC. It is translated as CASRRQGAPSYEQYF.

This clone was observed a single time. V gene TRBV14 combines with J gene TRBJ1-2; maybe TRBD1 (6 bases). Looked up from germline, CDR1 is SGHDN and CDR2 is FVKESK. The ends were cut back, 1 base at V and 6 bases at J, with 12 bases in the middle. The CDR3 is made up of 14 amino acids. CDR3 loop: CASSQGGTPDGYTF. CDR3 DNA: TGTGCCAGCAGCCAAGGCGGGACACCCGATGGCTACACCTTC.

The chain joins TRBV7-2 to TRBJ2-3, with unresolved D. CDR1 and CDR2 from the germline V gene are SGHTA and FQGNSA. Between the trimmed V and J ends, which lost 5 bases and 2 bases, there was a span of 17 bases. The CDR3 contains 16 residues. Here the CDR3 reads CASSPRQQMSTDTQYF. The CDR3 nucleotides read TGTGCCAGCAGCCCCAGGCAGCAGATGTCCACAGATACGCAGTATTTT.

The chain carries TRBV19 and TRBJ2-2; a possible D gene is TRBD2 (5 bases). Germline lookup yields CDR1 LNHDA and CDR2 SQIVND (reference sequence). Between the trimmed V and J ends, which lost 4 bases and 2 bases, there was a span of 11 bases. This CDR3 has 15 residues. CDR3 bases: TGTGCCAGTAGTAGGGCGGGTGTTAACACCGGGGAGCTGTTTTTT. This sequence encodes CASSRAGVNTGELFF.

This clone was recorded a few times. The rearrangement joins TRBV19 to TRBJ2-2; no firm D call. V lost 6 bases, J lost 10 bases, and 6 bases lay in between. Per germline, CDR1 LNHDA and CDR2 SQIVND (reference sequence). The CDR3 runs 10 residues. As DNA, the CDR3 is TGTGCCAGTAGCGCGGTGGAGCTGTTTTTT. Translating gives CASSAVELFF.

This clone was seen once. The rearrangement uses TRBV7-9 and TRBJ1-3, with D tentatively TRBD1 (5 bases). Germline V lookup: CDR1 SEHNR, CDR2 FQNEAQ (reference sequence). The V and J ends lost 5 bases and 1 base respectively, with 9 bases between them. CDR3 length: 14 amino acids. Here the CDR3 reads CASSLGGSGNTIYF. The CDR3 DNA sequence: TGTGCCAGCAGCCTGGGGGGGTCTGGAAACACCATATATTTT.

A few counts support this clone. V usage is TRBV5-1 and J usage is TRBJ1-2; D call uncertain. Trimming shortened V by 0 bases and J by 0 bases, and 6 bases separated the two germline ends. This CDR3 is built from 14 residues. In germline, CDR1 is SGHRS, CDR2 YFSETQ. The CDR3 loop is CASSLALANYGYTF. CDR3 sequence (DNA): TGCGCCAGCAGCTTGGCGCTAGCTAACTATGGCTACACCTTC.

The chain uses TRBV28 and TRBJ1-5, with no clear D. V was pared by 3 bases and J by 1 base, with 7 bases between. The CDR3 runs 14 residues. Germline V gene data show CDR1 as MDHEN and CDR2 as SYDVKM. The CDR3 region is CASSFHRSNQPQHF. Written as DNA, the CDR3 is TGTGCCAGCAGTTTCCACCGAAGCAATCAGCCCCAGCATTTT.

This chain joins TRBV5-1 and TRBJ1-1; D is perhaps TRBD1 (5 bases). V was clipped by 4 bases and J by 3 bases, with 19 bases between them. This CDR3 has 16 amino acids. From germline, CDR1 is SGHRS and CDR2 YFSETQ. The CDR3 here is CASSLSPGRAYTEAFF. CDR3 DNA sequence: TGCGCCAGCAGCCTTAGTCCGGGCAGGGCTTACACTGAAGCTTTCTTT.

The V and J genes are TRBV18 and TRBJ2-5; TRBD2 matches at 12 bases. CDR1 and CDR2 from the germline V gene are KGHSH and LQKENI. There are 16 residues in the CDR3. The trim removed 0 bases at V and 5 bases at J, leaving 4 bases unmatched. The CDR3 region is CASSPPGLAGGETQYF. The CDR3 nucleotides read TGTGCCAGCTCACCACCAGGGCTAGCGGGAGGGGAGACCCAGTACTTC.

This clone was counted at least ten times. In nucleotides, the CDR3 is TGCGCCAGCAGCCGCCCCCGGACGTCCTACAATGAGCAGTTCTTC. Translating gives CASSRPRTSYNEQFF. The chain joins TRBV4-1 to TRBJ2-1; D gene ambiguous. The CDR3 has 15 residues. The V end was cut by 4 bases, the J end by 1 base, with 11 bases between. The germline gives CDR1 MGHRA, CDR2 YSYEKL.

This sequence joins TRBV7-9 and TRBJ1-1; 11 bases map to TRBD1. Germline CDR1 SEHNR, CDR2 FQNEAQ (reference sequence). V shed 4 bases, J shed 3 bases, and the junction held 7 bases outside the gene matches. The CDR3 sequence is 16 residues long. CDR3 DNA: TGTGCCAGCAGCTCGTTCGGACAGGGGGCCTACACTGAAGCTTTCTTT. Encoded protein: CASSSFGQGAYTEAFF. Full variable domain (remainder filled in from reference TRBV7-9 and TRBJ1-1): DTGVSQNPRHKITKRGQNVTFRCDPISEHNRLYWYRQTLGQGPEFLTYFQNEAQLEKSRLLSDRFSAERPKGSFSTLEIQRTEQGDSAMYLCASSSFGQGAYTEAFFGQGTRLTVV.